This T cell receptor beta chain came from a study of Ad26.COV2.S vaccination and SARS-CoV-2 variants. About the study: The donor participated in the COV1001 trial, in its Ad26.COV2.S arm. The vaccine Ad26.COV2.S was put into the muscle once, or twice with 56 days between.

The treatment denotes: roughly 19 received Ad26.COV2.S at low or high dose, single or two shots; 5 received placebo; per-sample allocation not given. Following the first vaccine or placebo injection, samples were taken on day 63. TCRdb keeps only in-frame clones here, not all; method: immunoSEQ multiplex PCR. Of about 240,000 clones listed, 70% to 90% are singletons. General observations from the study: People who got the vaccine or the placebo had similar non-spike TCR breadth.

V gave up 8 bases and J gave up 0 bases; unmatched junction bases: 11. The CDR3 contains 17 residues. Germline V gene lookup returns CDR1 MGHDK and CDR2 SYGVNS. With regard to this clone: Its target is not known.

Sequencing was performed on peripheral blood, taken in a trial of Ad26.COV2.S vaccine versus placebo. The clonotype was recovered from a person aged 18-65 years who received the Ad26.COV2.S COVID-19 vaccine or a placebo. The rearrangement links TRBV25-1 to TRBJ2-1, with 9 positions matching TRBD1. This chain's CDR3 is CASRPGTGISSYNEQFF. Here the CDR3 DNA reads TGTGCCAGCCGTCCCGGGACAGGGATTAGCTCCTACAATGAGCAGTTCTTC.